This T cell receptor beta chain appears in the sequencing data of a study of blood T cells in healthy people across ages (dated by TCRdb to 2013 to 2016). Some background on the complete study: In model experiments, roughly one uniquely barcoded TCR beta cDNA molecule per two T cells was captured by template switching. To avoid experimental bias, donors of different ages were spread randomly across the sequencing lanes. The donors were divided into four age groups: young (average roughly 15 years), middle-aged (roughly 40), aged (roughly 60) and long-lived (around 80). Two additional independent replicas of 1 million unique cDNA reads from the same blood draw were analyzed for two donors (one aged 18 to 30 and one aged 80 or older). To track age-related changes in TCR beta repertoire diversity, the study relied on deep sequencing normalized with unique cDNA molecular identifiers.

Receptor amplification or capture employed 5' RACE. The instrument given in TCRdb is Illumina HiSeq 2500. A second PCR of about 6 to 12 cycles was performed with a sample-barcoded 5' primer and a J-beta primer mix. A template-switch 5' adaptor carrying 12 random nucleotides introduced a unique molecular identifier onto each TCR beta cDNA molecule. Each sample yielded at least 2.5 million CDR3-containing paired-end reads. All of the RNA was converted into first-strand cDNA using the Mint cDNA synthesis kit, with a TRBC-specific oligonucleotide serving as the primer. After uracil-DNA glycosylase treatment, a first 18-cycle PCR used universal primers M1SS and BC2_uni_R on all cDNA. Per the authors' processing: For normalization, 1 million high-quality reads were randomly selected from each sample, with every read carrying a distinct molecular identifier. Instead of being binned into consensus sequences, reads with shared molecular identifiers were discarded. MiTCR, run with a Q25 quality threshold and the strictest error-elimination algorithm, handled CDR3 identification, clonotype clustering and error correction. A nonparametric unseen species model with Euler transformation was used to estimate lower-bound total TCR beta diversity. TCRdb reworked the public reads: Q25 trimming with fastp, MiXCR clone assembly, productive beta chains retained. For every CDR3 protein sequence, its rows merge into one entry that carries the most common genes and DNA. What appears here as the V and J calls and clone size reflects TCRdb's work, not the paper's. The sample profile shows hundreds of thousands of distinct CDR3 sequences; around a fifth of them were found once. 3.5% to 4% of the sample belongs to the ten largest clones.

What the authors observed across the whole study: Donor CMV infection status was unknown, potentially confounding age-related changes in expanded clonotypes. Total diversity estimates from one million sequenced T cells were considered lower bounds and underestimates. Observed TCR beta diversity per million T cells fell roughly linearly with age, and a significant reduction was already apparent by age roughly 40. The percentage of naive T cells measured by flow cytometry correlated strongly with observed TCR beta diversity. Bulk unsorted PBMC profiling prevented conclusive comparison of naive and antigen-experienced compartments. The long-lived group showed more naive CD4+ T cells, fewer expanded clones and increased TCR diversity than the aged group, suggesting age selection.

Systemically healthy Caucasian individuals from Russia, about 38 in total and aged roughly 6 to 95 years, were included as donors. Around 10 milliliters of peripheral blood were drawn from each donor into EDTA-treated Vacutainer tubes. Ficoll-Paque density-gradient centrifugation was used to isolate PBMCs, with at least 7 million obtained per sample. Total RNA, at least 6 micrograms per sample, was extracted from PBMCs with Trizol reagent. Naive CD45RAhigh/CD27high T cell percentages were measured by flow cytometry on a PBMC aliquot from every donor. This clonotype appeared a few times. Its antigen remains undetermined. Base quality data are lacking; no much larger clone is found one base away. Sequenced: blood. This receptor was identified in a man between 70 and 80 years old in good health.

The nucleotides read TGTGCCACCAGCAGAGATCTGCTAGCGGGATCCCAAGAGACCCAGTACTTC. The encoded protein is CATSRDLLAGSQETQYF. The sequence links TRBV15 to TRBJ2-5, with 9 central nucleotides matching TRBD2. From the cysteine through the phenylalanine, the CDR3 covers 17 amino acids. The CDR3 DNA has 51 bases and is translated from base 1. The germline V end is reduced by 0 bases and the J end by 1 base; junction bases left unmatched: 6. Per the germline V gene (reference sequence), LNHNV is the CDR1 and YYDKDF is the CDR2.